This section outlines one TCR beta chain sequence together with its context. The data derive from a study of control samples from healthy donors and cancer patients. V was clipped by 4 bases and J by 4 bases, with 11 bases between them. CDR1 is SGHNT, CDR2 YYREEE, per germline (reference sequence). CDR3 length equals 13 residues. TCRdb keeps only in-frame clones here, not all; method: immunoSEQ multiplex PCR. The table has roughly 73,000 clones, roughly 92% seen once. Material for sequencing was blood. The chain joins TRBV5-4 to TRBJ2-5, with D perhaps TRBD1 (6 bases). The TCR was taken from an older woman in good health. The CDR3: CASSSSGVETQYF. In DNA, the CDR3 is TGTGCCAGCAGCAGTTCAGGGGTAGAGACCCAGTACTTC.